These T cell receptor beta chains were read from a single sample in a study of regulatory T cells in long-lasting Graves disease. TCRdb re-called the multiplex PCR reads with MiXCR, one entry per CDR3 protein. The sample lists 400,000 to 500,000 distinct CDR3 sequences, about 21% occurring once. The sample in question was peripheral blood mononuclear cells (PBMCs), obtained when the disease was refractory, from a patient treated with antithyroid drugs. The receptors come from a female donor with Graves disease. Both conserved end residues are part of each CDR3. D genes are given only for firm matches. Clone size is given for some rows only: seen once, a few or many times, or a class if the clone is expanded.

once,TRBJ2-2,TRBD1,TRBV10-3,CAIRQPGQGDTGELFF,TGTGCCATCAGGCAACCGGGACAGGGAGACACCGGGGAGCTGTTTTTT
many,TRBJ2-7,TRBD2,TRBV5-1,CASSSGLAGEESYEQYF,TGCGCCAGCAGCTCGGGACTAGCGGGAGAGGAATCCTACGAGCAGTACTTC
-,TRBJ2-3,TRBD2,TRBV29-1,CSVEGTSGWGTDTQYF,TGCAGCGTTGAGGGGACTAGCGGGTGGGGCACAGATACGCAGTATTTT
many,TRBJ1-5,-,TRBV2,CASSEGRTSNQPQHF,TGTGCCAGCAGTGAAGGTCGGACTAGCAATCAGCCCCAGCATTTT
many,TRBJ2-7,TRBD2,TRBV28,CASSPSGGRIHEQYF,TGTGCCAGCAGTCCCTCAGGCGGGAGGATACACGAGCAGTACTTC
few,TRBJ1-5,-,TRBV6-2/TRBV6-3,CASSEAIPYSNQPQHF,TGTGCCAGCAGTGAAGCGATCCCTTATAGCAATCAGCCCCAGCATTTT
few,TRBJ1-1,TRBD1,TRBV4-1,CASSQGDRGPSEAFF,TGCGCCAGCAGCCAAGGGGACAGGGGGCCGAGTGAAGCTTTCTTT
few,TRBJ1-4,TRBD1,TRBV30,CACLDPGTGGEKLFF,TGTGCCTGCCTAGATCCAGGGACAGGGGGTGAAAAACTGTTTTTT
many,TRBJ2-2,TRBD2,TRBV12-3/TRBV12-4,CASSSRGTRVTGELFF,TGTGCCAGCAGTTCGAGAGGGACTAGAGTCACCGGGGAGCTGTTTTTT
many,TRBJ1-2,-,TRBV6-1,CASTVTPSYGYTF,TGTGCCAGCACCGTTACTCCTAGCTATGGCTACACCTTC
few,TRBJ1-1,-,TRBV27,CASSLSGGAVNTEAFF,TGTGCCAGCAGTCTTTCGGGGGGCGCAGTGAACACTGAAGCTTTCTTT
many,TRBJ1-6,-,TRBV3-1,CASSQRREAPLHF,TGTGCCAGCAGCCAAAGGAGGGAGGCACCCCTCCACTTT
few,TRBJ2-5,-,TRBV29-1,CSVEKSGGFGETQYF,TGCAGCGTTGAAAAGTCAGGGGGGTTTGGAGAGACCCAGTACTTC
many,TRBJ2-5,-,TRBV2,CASRRTYQYF,TGTGCCAGTAGACGGACTTACCAGTACTTC
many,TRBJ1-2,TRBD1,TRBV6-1,CASSKPGQSYYGYTF,TGTGCCAGCAGTAAGCCGGGACAGAGTTACTATGGCTACACCTTC
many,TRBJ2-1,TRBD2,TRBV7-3,CASSSGGQSAYNEQFF,TGTGCCAGCAGCTCGGGGGGGCAGTCGGCCTACAATGAGCAGTTCTTC
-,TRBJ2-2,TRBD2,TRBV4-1,CASSQTGGPWELFF,TGCGCCAGCAGCCAGACGGGAGGGCCTTGGGAGCTGTTTTTT
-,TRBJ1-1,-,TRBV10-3,CAIGGSDTEAFF,TGTGCCATCGGAGGTTCGGACACTGAAGCTTTCTTT
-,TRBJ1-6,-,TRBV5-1,CASSSSGRDDSPLHF,TGCGCCAGCAGCTCCTCGGGCAGGGACGATTCACCCCTCCACTTT
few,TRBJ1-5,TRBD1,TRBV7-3,CASSLYGQGSNQPQHF,TGTGCCAGCAGCTTATATGGACAGGGAAGCAATCAGCCCCAGCATTTT